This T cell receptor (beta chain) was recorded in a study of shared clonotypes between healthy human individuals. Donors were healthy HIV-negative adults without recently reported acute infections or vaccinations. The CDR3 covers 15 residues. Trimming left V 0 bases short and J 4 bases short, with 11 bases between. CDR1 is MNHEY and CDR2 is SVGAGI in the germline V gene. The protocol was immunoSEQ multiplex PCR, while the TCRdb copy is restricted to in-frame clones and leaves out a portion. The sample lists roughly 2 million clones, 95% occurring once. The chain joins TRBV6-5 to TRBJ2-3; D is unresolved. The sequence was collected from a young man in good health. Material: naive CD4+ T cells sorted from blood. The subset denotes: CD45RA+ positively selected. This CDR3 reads CASSYSGLVPDTQYF. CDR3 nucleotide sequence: TGTGCCAGCAGTTACTCGGGCCTTGTCCCAGATACGCAGTATTTT.